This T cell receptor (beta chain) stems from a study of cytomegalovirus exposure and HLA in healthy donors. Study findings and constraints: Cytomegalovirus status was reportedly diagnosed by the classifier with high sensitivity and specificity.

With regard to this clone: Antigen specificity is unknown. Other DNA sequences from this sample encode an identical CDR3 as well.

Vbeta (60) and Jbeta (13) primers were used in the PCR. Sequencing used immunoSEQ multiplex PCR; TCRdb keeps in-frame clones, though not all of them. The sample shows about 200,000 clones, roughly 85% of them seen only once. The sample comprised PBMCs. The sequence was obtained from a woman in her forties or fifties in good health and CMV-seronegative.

The CDR3 loop reads CATIRDISFISNQPQHF. CDR3 coding DNA: TGTGCTACCATCCGGGACATTAGCTTTATAAGCAATCAGCCCCAGCATTTT. J is TRBJ1-5 and V is TRBV28; D may be TRBD1 (6 bases). Germline lookup yields CDR1 MDHEN and CDR2 SYDVKM. The CDR3 runs to 17 residues.